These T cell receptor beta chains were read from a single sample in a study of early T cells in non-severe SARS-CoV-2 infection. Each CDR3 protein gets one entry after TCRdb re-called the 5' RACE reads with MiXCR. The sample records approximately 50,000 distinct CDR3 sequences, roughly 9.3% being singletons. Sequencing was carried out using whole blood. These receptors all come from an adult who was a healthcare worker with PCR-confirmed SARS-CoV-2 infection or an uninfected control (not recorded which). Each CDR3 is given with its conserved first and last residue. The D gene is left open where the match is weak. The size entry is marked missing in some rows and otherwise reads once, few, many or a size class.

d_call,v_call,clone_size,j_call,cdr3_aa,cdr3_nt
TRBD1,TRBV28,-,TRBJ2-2,CATKSGEQGFTGELFF,TGTGCCACCAAAAGCGGAGAACAGGGGTTTACCGGGGAGCTGTTTTTT
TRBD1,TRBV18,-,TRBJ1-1,CASSPRDRGRNTEAFF,TGTGCCAGCTCACCGCGGGACAGGGGGCGGAACACTGAAGCTTTCTTT
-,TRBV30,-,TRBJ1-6,CAWSVHVGYNSPLHF,TGTGCCTGGAGTGTACACGTCGGCTATAATTCACCCCTCCACTTT
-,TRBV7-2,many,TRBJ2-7,CASRGGFDSEQYF,TGTGCCAGCAGGGGTGGATTCGATAGCGAGCAGTACTTC
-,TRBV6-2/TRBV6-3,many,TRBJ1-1,CASSYSHTEAFF,TGTGCCAGCAGTTACAGTCACACTGAAGCTTTCTTT
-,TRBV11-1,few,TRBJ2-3,CASSLASTDTQYF,TGTGCCAGCAGCTTAGCCAGCACAGATACGCAGTATTTT
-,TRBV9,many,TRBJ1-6,CASSVTGNNSPLHF,TGTGCCAGCAGCGTGACAGGAAATAATTCACCCCTCCACTTT
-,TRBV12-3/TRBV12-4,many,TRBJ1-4,CATRAGSTGEKLFF,TGTGCCACCCGGGCTGGGTCCACGGGGGAAAAACTGTTTTTT
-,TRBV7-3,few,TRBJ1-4,CASSFRVGEKLFF,TGTGCCAGCAGCTTCAGAGTGGGTGAAAAACTGTTTTTT
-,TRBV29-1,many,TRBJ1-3,CSVDQGVGGNTIYF,TGCAGCGTTGATCAGGGTGTTGGTGGAAACACCATATATTTT
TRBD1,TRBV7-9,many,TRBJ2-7,CASSSTGGNEQYF,TGTGCCAGCAGCTCTACAGGGGGCAACGAGCAGTACTTC
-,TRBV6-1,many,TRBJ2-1,CASSEIYNEQFF,TGTGCCAGCAGTGAGATATACAATGAGCAGTTCTTC
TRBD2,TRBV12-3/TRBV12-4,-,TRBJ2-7,CASSQGLAGAYEQYF,TGTGCCAGCAGTCAGGGACTAGCGGGAGCCTACGAGCAGTACTTC
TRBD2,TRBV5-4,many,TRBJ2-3,CASSIGLAGRTDTQYF,TGTGCCAGCAGCATCGGACTAGCGGGCCGCACAGATACGCAGTATTTT
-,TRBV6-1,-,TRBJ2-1,CASSSGTYLYNEQFF,TGTGCCAGCAGTTCCGGGACTTACCTTTACAATGAGCAGTTCTTC
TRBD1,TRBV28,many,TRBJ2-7,CASSSSYRGYEQYF,TGTGCCAGCAGTTCTTCCTACAGGGGATACGAGCAGTACTTC
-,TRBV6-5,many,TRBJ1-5,CASSSFGDQPQHF,TGTGCCAGCAGTTCCTTCGGGGATCAGCCCCAGCATTTT
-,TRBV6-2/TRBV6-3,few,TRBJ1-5,CASSPTGSNQPQHF,TGTGCCAGCAGCCCGACAGGTAGCAATCAGCCCCAGCATTTT
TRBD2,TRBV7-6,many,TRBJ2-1,CASSPSGTSGSNEQFF,TGTGCCAGCAGCCCAAGTGGGACTAGCGGGAGTAATGAGCAGTTCTTC
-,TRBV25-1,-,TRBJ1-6,CASLGGYNSPLHF,TGTGCCAGCCTGGGGGGATATAATTCACCCCTCCACTTT
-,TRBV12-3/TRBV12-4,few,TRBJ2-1,CASSRERGNEQFF,TGTGCCAGCAGCCGCGAGCGCGGCAATGAGCAGTTCTTC
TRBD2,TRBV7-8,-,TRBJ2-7,CASSSGTSGRSYEQYF,TGTGCCAGCAGCTCCGGGACTAGCGGGAGAAGCTACGAGCAGTACTTC
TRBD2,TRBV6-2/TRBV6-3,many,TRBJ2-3,CASSYSPKGLAGGPDTQYF,TGTGCCAGCAGTTACTCCCCGAAAGGCCTAGCGGGAGGGCCAGATACGCAGTATTTT
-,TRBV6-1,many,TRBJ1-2,CASLNGRRTNYGYTF,TGTGCCAGCCTCAACGGCAGGAGGACTAACTATGGCTACACCTTC
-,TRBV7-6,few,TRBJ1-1,CASSSDSNTEAFF,TGTGCCAGCAGCTCGGACTCAAACACTGAAGCTTTCTTT
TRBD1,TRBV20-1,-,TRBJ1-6,CSATPGTDNSPLHF,TGCAGTGCTACCCCCGGGACAGATAATTCACCCCTCCACTTT
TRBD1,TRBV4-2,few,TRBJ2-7,CASSQPTGASYEQYF,TGTGCCAGCAGCCAACCGACAGGGGCATCCTACGAGCAGTACTTC
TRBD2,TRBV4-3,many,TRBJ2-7,CASSQDGGYEQYF,TGCGCCAGCAGCCAAGACGGGGGGTACGAGCAGTACTTC
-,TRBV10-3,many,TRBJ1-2,CAISESEENYGYTF,TGTGCCATCAGTGAGTCAGAGGAGAACTATGGCTACACCTTC
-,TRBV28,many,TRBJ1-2,CASSLLTESGYTF,TGTGCCAGCAGTTTGCTTACAGAGTCTGGCTACACCTTC
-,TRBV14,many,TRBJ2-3,CASSLDLDTQYF,TGTGCCAGCAGCCTAGACTTAGATACGCAGTATTTT
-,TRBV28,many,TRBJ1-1,CASSFQGGKNTEAFF,TGTGCCAGCAGTTTTCAGGGAGGGAAGAACACTGAAGCTTTCTTT
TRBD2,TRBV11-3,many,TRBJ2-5,CASFGGRACQETQYF,TGTGCCAGCTTCGGCGGGAGGGCCTGCCAAGAGACCCAGTACTTC
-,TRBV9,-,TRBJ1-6,CASSALDGLGDSPLHF,TGTGCCAGCAGCGCCCTTGACGGCCTTGGCGATTCACCCCTCCACTTT
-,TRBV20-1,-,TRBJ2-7,CSARPGQSYEQYF,TGCAGTGCTAGACCGGGACAAAGCTACGAGCAGTACTTC
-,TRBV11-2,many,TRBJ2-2,CASSLNHANTGELFF,TGTGCCAGCAGCTTAAATCATGCGAACACCGGGGAGCTGTTTTTT
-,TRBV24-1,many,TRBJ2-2,CATRGGNTGELFF,TGTGCCACCAGGGGGGGAAACACCGGGGAGCTGTTTTTT
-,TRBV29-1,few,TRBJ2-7,CSVRVSYEQYF,TGCAGCGTGCGGGTTTCCTACGAGCAGTACTTC
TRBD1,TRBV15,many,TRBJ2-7,CATSSPGQGVYEQYF,TGTGCCACCAGCAGTCCGGGACAGGGCGTCTACGAGCAGTACTTC
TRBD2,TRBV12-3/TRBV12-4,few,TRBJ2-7,CASSRTSGTVYEQYF,TGTGCCAGCAGCCGGACTAGCGGGACCGTCTACGAGCAGTACTTC
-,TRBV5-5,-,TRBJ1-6,CASSLQGRANSPLHF,TGTGCCAGCAGCTTACAGGGAAGGGCTAATTCACCCCTCCACTTT
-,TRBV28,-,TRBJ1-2,CASTVSFNYGYTF,TGTGCCAGCACGGTCTCTTTTAACTATGGCTACACCTTC